Each of the 23 T cell receptor beta chains below was sequenced from the same sample in a study of T cells in Graves' hyperthyroidism and ophthalmopathy. TCR beta CDR3 regions were amplified from RNA transcripts. First-round RT-PCR of the TCR CDR3 relied on the HTBI primer set. From the multiplex PCR reads, TCRdb called clonotypes with MiXCR, one entry per CDR3 protein. This repertoire shows under 250,000 distinct CDR3 sequences, 24% found once; its top ten account for about a third. The sequencing sample was made of blood. All receptors derive from a woman in her forties with Graves' ophthalmopathy.

This clonotype was detected many times. This chain connects TRBV11-2 to TRBJ1-5, with D tentatively TRBD1 (5 bases). Trimming took 4 bases from V and 7 from J, leaving 20 bases between them. The CDR3 totals 16 residues. Germline assignment: CDR1 SGHAT and CDR2 FQNNGV. The chain's CDR3 is CASSSRLGGVGQPQHF. CDR3 coding DNA: TGTGCCAGCAGCTCACGTCTGGGGGGGGTTGGCCAGCCCCAGCATTTT.

At least ten counts were recorded for this clonotype. The CDR3 is CASSAGQGSVTDTQYF. The CDR3 DNA reads as TGTGCCAGCAGCGCGGGACAGGGGTCCGTCACAGATACGCAGTATTTT. The rearrangement uses TRBV9 and TRBJ2-3, with 10 bases matching TRBD1. The CDR3 is 16 amino acids. Unmatched junction bases numbered 6, after V lost 3 bases and J lost 2 bases. The V gene's germline CDR1 is SGDLS and CDR2 YYNGEE.

This clonotype was counted ten times or more. In DNA form, the CDR3 reads TGTGCCTGGAGTGAGTCAGAAATCAATCAGCCCCAGCATTTT. Translation: CAWSESEINQPQHF. This chain links TRBV30 with TRBJ1-5, with no clear D. Germline CDR1 is GTSNPN and CDR2 is SVGIG (reference sequence). The V and J ends lost 1 base and 3 bases respectively, with 10 bases between them. The length of the CDR3 is 14 residues.

The table lists this clonotype with many counts. The chain is built from TRBV6-1 and TRBJ2-7; 8 bases agree with TRBD2. Germline-derived CDR1 and CDR2 are MNHNS and SASEGT. The CDR3 consists of 14 residues. V gave up 2 bases and J gave up 3 bases; unmatched junction bases: 3. CDR3 loop: CASSERGGSYEQYF. The DNA of the CDR3 is TGTGCCAGCAGTGAACGGGGGGGGAGCTACGAGCAGTACTTC.

A single count supports this clonotype. This chain connects TRBV6-2 or TRBV6-3 to TRBJ1-2, with D possibly matching TRBD1 (5 bases). From germline, CDR1 is MNHEY and CDR2 SVGEGT. Trimming left V 2 bases short and J 0 bases short, with 10 bases between. This CDR3 region has 15 residues. The CDR3 nucleotides read TGTGCCAGCAGTTACCGCGGGGCAGCTAACTATGGCTACACCTTC. As protein: CASSYRGAANYGYTF.

This clonotype was seen at least ten times. The chain is built from TRBV5-1 and TRBJ2-6; D possibly corresponds to TRBD1 (7 bases). Germline V lookup: CDR1 SGHRS, CDR2 YFSETQ. The CDR3 sequence is 18 residues long. Trimming took 0 bases from V and 0 from J, leaving 13 bases between them. The CDR3 bases are TGCGCCAGCAGCTTGGATGCAGGGGGGATCTCTGGGGCCAACGTCCTGACTTTC. Encoded protein: CASSLDAGGISGANVLTF.

In this sample, this clonotype turned up many times. The chain links TRBV28 to TRBJ1-5, with 9 nucleotides matching TRBD1. Germline trimming cut 6 bases from V and 7 bases from J; bases unmatched to any gene: 13. The germline gives CDR1 MDHEN, CDR2 SYDVKM. The CDR3 extends over 16 amino acids. The CDR3 region has the DNA TGTGCCAGCAGCCCGGTGGGGGACAGGGCTTTCCAGCCCCAGCATTTT. Its protein product is CASSPVGDRAFQPQHF. The full variable domain, rest sourced from reference TRBV28 and TRBJ1-5, is DVKVTQSSRYLVKRTGEKVFLECVQDMDHENMFWYRQDPGLGLRLIYFSYDVKMKEKGDIPEGYSVSREKKERFSLILESASTNQTSMYLCASSPVGDRAFQPQHFGDGTRLSIL.

This clonotype was found a few times. The rearrangement joins TRBV6-2 or TRBV6-3 to TRBJ1-2; the match to TRBD1 covers 10 bases. The CDR3 runs 15 residues. The junction had 7 bases not matched to a gene; V was cut back by 6 bases and J by 3 bases. Germline assignment: CDR1 MNHEY and CDR2 SVGEGT. This CDR3 is CASRPGQGPDYGYTF. The CDR3 nucleotides read TGTGCCAGCAGACCGGGACAGGGGCCCGACTATGGCTACACCTTC.

The chain joins TRBV7-9 to TRBJ1-2, with 11 nucleotides matching TRBD1. Trimming cost V 4 bases and J 7 bases; bases outside gene matches: 5. Germline CDR1 is SEHNR and CDR2 is FQNEAQ (reference sequence). The CDR3 runs to 14 residues. For the CDR3, the DNA is TGTGCCAGCAGCTACGGACAGGGGGCGATTGGCTACACCTTC. Translated: CASSYGQGAIGYTF.

This clonotype appeared many times. This sequence joins TRBV5-1 and TRBJ2-7, with a tentative D call TRBD2 (6 bases). The V end was cut by 7 bases, the J end by 2 bases, with 16 bases between. Germline V lookup: CDR1 SGHRS, CDR2 YFSETQ. CDR3 size: 14 residues. This CDR3 is CASARDGSTYEQYF. In DNA form, the CDR3 reads TGCGCCAGCGCGCGGGACGGATCAACCTACGAGCAGTACTTC.

This clonotype was counted between two and nine times. The gene calls are TRBV6-1 and TRBJ1-1; the match to TRBD1 covers 10 bases. Trimming took 6 bases from V and 3 from J; bases not matched to a gene: 1. The CDR3 loop spans 13 amino acids. The germline CDR1 and CDR2 sequences are MNHNS and SASEGT. The CDR3 loop is CASRDRGYTEAFF. CDR3 DNA: TGTGCCAGCAGGGACAGGGGGTACACTGAAGCTTTCTTT.

This clonotype has ten or more counts. The V call is TRBV29-1, the J call TRBJ2-5; tentatively, D is TRBD2 (6 bases). The V and J ends lost 4 bases and 3 bases respectively, with 9 bases between them. The germline gives CDR1 SQVTM, CDR2 ANQGSEA. The CDR3 is made up of 12 amino acids. In DNA, the CDR3 is TGCAGCGTTGCGGGGACTGAAGAGACCCAGTACTTC. Translated: CSVAGTEETQYF.

There are many counts of this clonotype. The J gene is TRBJ2-5, the V gene TRBV9; 10 bases map to TRBD2. CDR1 is SGDLS and CDR2 is YYNGEE in the germline V gene. J lost 5 bases, V lost 4 bases, and 5 bases had no gene match. The CDR3 is made up of 14 amino acids. CDR3 in DNA: TGTGCCAGCAGCTGGGGACTAGCGTTGGAGACCCAGTACTTC. Its protein is CASSWGLALETQYF.

The sample holds many counts of this clonotype. V is TRBV12-3 or TRBV12-4 and J is TRBJ1-1; 9 bases fit TRBD1. The CDR3 sequence is 15 residues long. After removal of 6 bases from V and 3 bases from J, the junction contained 8 bases not matched to a gene. CDR3 sequence: CASRPTGGAHTEAFF. Written as DNA, the CDR3 is TGTGCCAGCAGACCAACAGGGGGCGCTCACACTGAAGCTTTCTTT.

This clonotype has ten or more counts. CDR3 sequence (DNA): TGTGCCAGCAGCGCTACTAGGGGGGATATATACGAGCAGTACTTC. It encodes CASSATRGDIYEQYF. The gene calls are TRBV7-9 and TRBJ2-7; D may correspond to TRBD1 or TRBD2 (6 bases each). The V gene's germline CDR1 is SEHNR and CDR2 FQNEAQ (reference sequence). Trimming left V 5 bases short and J 4 bases short, with 18 bases between. The CDR3 loop spans 15 amino acids.

The sample holds many counts of this clonotype. V is TRBV24-1 and J is TRBJ2-7; D possibly uses TRBD1 or TRBD2 (5 bases each). Germline assignment: CDR1 KGHDR and CDR2 SFDVKD. The CDR3 has 14 amino acids. Deletions cut 12 bases from V and 0 bases from J, with 17 bases between. The CDR3 region is CASPGTASSYEQYF. CDR3 bases: TGTGCCTCCCCCGGGACGGCGAGCTCCTACGAGCAGTACTTC.

This clonotype appeared many times. The chain carries TRBV15 and TRBJ2-7; 12 bases align to TRBD2. Germline-derived CDR1 and CDR2 are LNHNV and YYDKDF (reference sequence). The CDR3 spans 17 residues. Losses at the gene ends were 3 bases for V and 3 bases for J; bases not matched to a gene: 9. In DNA, the CDR3 is TGTGCCACCAGCAGGGCCCCGACTAGCGGGAGTTTCTACGAGCAGTACTTC. Translating it yields CATSRAPTSGSFYEQYF.

J is TRBJ2-5 and V is TRBV6-1, with TRBD2 matching 10 bases. The germline CDR1 and CDR2 sequences are MNHNS and SASEGT. After removal of 9 bases from V and 5 bases from J, the junction contained 9 bases not matched to a gene. The CDR3 has 14 amino acids. The DNA of the CDR3 is TGTGCCAGTAACGTAGCGGGGGGTAGGGAGACCCAGTACTTC. It specifies CASNVAGGRETQYF.

In this sample, this clonotype turned up many times. The chain combines TRBV20-1 with TRBJ1-1, with 8 bases that match TRBD1. This CDR3 comprises 15 residues. Trimming at V came to 6 bases and at J to 0 bases, leaving 9 bases not matched to a gene. Germline values: CDR1 DFQATT, CDR2 SNEGSKA (reference sequence). This CDR3 is CSADQGQVMNTEAFF. The DNA of the CDR3 is TGCAGTGCCGACCAGGGACAGGTTATGAACACTGAAGCTTTCTTT.

Comment on this clonotype: The junction differs from germline at one of its ends, possibly a read error. The V gene is TRBV29-1, the J gene TRBJ2-5; 7 positions match TRBD2. Germline CDR1 SQVTM, CDR2 ANQGSEA. This CDR3 contains 16 residues. The CDR3 loop reads CSVDVPWGGIQETQYF. Written as DNA, the CDR3 is TGCAGCGTTGACGTCCCCTGGGGGGGTATCCAAGAGACCCAGTATTTC.

The V gene is TRBV7-2, the J gene TRBJ2-5; 11 nucleotides match TRBD1. Per germline, CDR1 SGHTA and CDR2 FQGNSA. The V and J ends lost 5 bases and 4 bases, in that order; junction bases with no gene match: 9. This CDR3 region has 16 residues. CDR3 DNA sequence: TGTGCCAGCAGCCCCCGGGACAGGGGGGGGGGAGAGACCCAGTACTTC. It encodes CASSPRDRGGGETQYF.

This clonotype was detected many times. The chain couples TRBV6-5 to TRBJ1-2, with D perhaps TRBD1 (6 bases). CDR3 length: 12 amino acids. Trimming shortened V by 5 bases and J by 4 bases, and 8 bases separated the two germline ends. Germline loops: CDR1 MNHEY, CDR2 SVGAGI. Here the CDR3 DNA reads TGTGCCAGCAGTAGGGACACCTATGGCTACACCTTC. Amino acid sequence: CASSRDTYGYTF.

This clonotype was counted ten times or more. This chain uses TRBV7-9 with TRBJ1-2; the D is unclear. The germline gives CDR1 SEHNR, CDR2 FQNEAQ (reference sequence). Trimming left V 0 bases short and J 7 bases short, with 9 bases between. The length of the CDR3 is 13 residues. The CDR3 DNA follows: TGTGCCAGCAGCTTAGCGGCAGATTCTGGCTACACCTTC. Residues: CASSLAADSGYTF.